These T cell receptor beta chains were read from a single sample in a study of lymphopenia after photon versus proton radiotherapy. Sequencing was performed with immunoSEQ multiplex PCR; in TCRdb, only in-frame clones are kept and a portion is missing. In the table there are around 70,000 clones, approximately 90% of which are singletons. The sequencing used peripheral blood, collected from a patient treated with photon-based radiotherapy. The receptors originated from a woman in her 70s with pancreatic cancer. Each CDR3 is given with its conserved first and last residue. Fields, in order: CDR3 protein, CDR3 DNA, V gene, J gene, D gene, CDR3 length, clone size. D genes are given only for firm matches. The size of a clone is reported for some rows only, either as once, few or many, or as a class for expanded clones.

cdr3_aa: CASSLEPASTDTQYF
cdr3_nt: TGTGCCAGCAGCTTAGAACCCGCCTCCACAGATACGCAGTATTTT
v_call: TRBV11-1
j_call: TRBJ2-3
d_call: .
cdr3_length: 15
clone_size: .

cdr3_aa: CASSLGGAHSYEQYF
cdr3_nt: TGTGCCAGCAGTTTGGGGGGAGCGCACTCCTACGAGCAGTACTTC
v_call: TRBV28
j_call: TRBJ2-7
d_call: .
cdr3_length: 15
clone_size: .

cdr3_aa: CASSPGLLGRANNEQFF
cdr3_nt: TGTGCCAGCTCACCGGGTCTATTGGGGCGGGCAAACAATGAGCAGTTCTTC
v_call: TRBV18
j_call: TRBJ2-1
d_call: .
cdr3_length: 17
clone_size: .

cdr3_aa: CASSLERVFPSYEQYF
cdr3_nt: TGTGCCAGCAGCTTGGAGAGGGTCTTCCCGTCCTACGAGCAGTACTTC
v_call: TRBV5-6
j_call: TRBJ2-7
d_call: .
cdr3_length: 16
clone_size: .

cdr3_aa: CSVALTGTNEKLFF
cdr3_nt: TGCAGCGTTGCCCTGACAGGAACTAATGAAAAACTGTTTTTT
v_call: TRBV29-1
j_call: TRBJ1-4
d_call: .
cdr3_length: 14
clone_size: .

cdr3_aa: CASSQDVRQLNTEAFF
cdr3_nt: TGTGCCAGCAGCCAAGATGTAAGACAATTGAACACTGAAGCTTTCTTT
v_call: TRBV4-2
j_call: TRBJ1-1
d_call: .
cdr3_length: 16
clone_size: .

cdr3_aa: CASSLGLVSYEQYF
cdr3_nt: TGCGCCAGCAGCTTGGGTCTAGTTTCCTACGAGCAGTACTTC
v_call: TRBV5-1
j_call: TRBJ2-7
d_call: .
cdr3_length: 14
clone_size: .

cdr3_aa: CASSPRGPSNQPQHF
cdr3_nt: TGTGCCAGCAGTCCCAGGGGGCCTAGCAATCAGCCCCAGCATTTT
v_call: TRBV27
j_call: TRBJ1-5
d_call: TRBD1
cdr3_length: 15
clone_size: few

cdr3_aa: CAPRGNTGELFF
cdr3_nt: TGTGCCCCCCGCGGGAACACCGGGGAGCTGTTTTTT
v_call: TRBV7-9
j_call: TRBJ2-2
d_call: .
cdr3_length: 12
clone_size: .

cdr3_aa: CASSLAATTYNEQFF
cdr3_nt: TGTGCCAGCAGTTTGGCGGCAACAACCTACAATGAGCAGTTCTTC
v_call: TRBV28
j_call: TRBJ2-1
d_call: .
cdr3_length: 15
clone_size: .

cdr3_aa: CSVWGHYGYTF
cdr3_nt: TGCAGCGTTTGGGGCCACTATGGCTACACCTTC
v_call: TRBV29-1
j_call: TRBJ1-2
d_call: .
cdr3_length: 11
clone_size: few

cdr3_aa: CASSQGEQGIQPQHF
cdr3_nt: TGCGCCAGCAGCCAAGGAGAACAGGGCATACAGCCCCAGCATTTT
v_call: TRBV4-1
j_call: TRBJ1-5
d_call: .
cdr3_length: 15
clone_size: .

cdr3_aa: CAIASPGTSGSYNEQFF
cdr3_nt: TGTGCCATCGCCTCCCCCGGGACTAGCGGTTCCTACAATGAGCAGTTCTTC
v_call: TRBV10-3
j_call: TRBJ2-1
d_call: TRBD2
cdr3_length: 17
clone_size: .

cdr3_aa: CASSTQQGIGSGYTF
cdr3_nt: TGTGCCAGTAGTACTCAACAGGGAATCGGTAGCGGCTACACCTTC
v_call: TRBV19
j_call: TRBJ1-2
d_call: .
cdr3_length: 15
clone_size: .

cdr3_aa: CASSLRGNQPQHF
cdr3_nt: TGTGCCAGCAGCTTGAGGGGCAATCAGCCCCAGCATTTT
v_call: TRBV5-8
j_call: TRBJ1-5
d_call: .
cdr3_length: 13
clone_size: .

cdr3_aa: CASSPMVRNYGYTF
cdr3_nt: TGTGCCAGCAGTCCAATGGTGAGAAACTATGGCTACACCTTC
v_call: TRBV28
j_call: TRBJ1-2
d_call: .
cdr3_length: 14
clone_size: .

cdr3_aa: CASGDSTSNEQFF
cdr3_nt: TGTGCCAGCGGGGACTCGACCAGTAATGAGCAGTTCTTC
v_call: TRBV27
j_call: TRBJ2-1
d_call: .
cdr3_length: 13
clone_size: .